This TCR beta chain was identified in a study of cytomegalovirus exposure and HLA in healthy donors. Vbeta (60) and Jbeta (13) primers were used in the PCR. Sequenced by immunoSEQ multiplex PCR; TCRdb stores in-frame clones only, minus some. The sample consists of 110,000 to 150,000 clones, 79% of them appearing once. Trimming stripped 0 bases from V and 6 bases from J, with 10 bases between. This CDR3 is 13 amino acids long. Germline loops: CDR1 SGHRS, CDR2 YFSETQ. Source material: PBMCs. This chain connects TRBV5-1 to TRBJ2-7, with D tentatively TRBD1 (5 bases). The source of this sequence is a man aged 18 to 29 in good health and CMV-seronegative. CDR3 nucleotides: TGCGCCAGCAGCTTGGCAGGGCAGGGCGAGCAGTACTTC. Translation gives CASSLAGQGEQYF. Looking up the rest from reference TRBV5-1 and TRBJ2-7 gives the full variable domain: KAGVTQTPRYLIKTRGQQVTLSCSPISGHRSVSWYQQTPGQGLQFLFEYFSETQRNKGNFPGRFSGRQFSNSRSEMNVSTLELGDSALYLCASSLAGQGEQYFGPGTRLTVT.